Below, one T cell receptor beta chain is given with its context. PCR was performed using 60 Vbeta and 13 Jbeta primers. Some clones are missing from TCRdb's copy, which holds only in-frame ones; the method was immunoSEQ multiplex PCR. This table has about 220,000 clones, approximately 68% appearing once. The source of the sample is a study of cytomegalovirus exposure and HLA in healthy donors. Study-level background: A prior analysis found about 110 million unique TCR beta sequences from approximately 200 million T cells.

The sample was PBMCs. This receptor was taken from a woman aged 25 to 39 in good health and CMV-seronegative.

The CDR3 nucleotides are TGTGCCAGCAGGAAGGATGGGGGGGAACAACGCGAGCAGTACTTC. Protein sequence: CASRKDGGEQREQYF. The chain couples TRBV6-1 to TRBJ2-7; 7 nucleotides match TRBD2. J gave up 6 bases and V 6 bases, and 14 bases lay outside the gene matches. The germline V gene encodes CDR1 MNHNS and CDR2 SASEGT. The length of the CDR3 is 15 residues.